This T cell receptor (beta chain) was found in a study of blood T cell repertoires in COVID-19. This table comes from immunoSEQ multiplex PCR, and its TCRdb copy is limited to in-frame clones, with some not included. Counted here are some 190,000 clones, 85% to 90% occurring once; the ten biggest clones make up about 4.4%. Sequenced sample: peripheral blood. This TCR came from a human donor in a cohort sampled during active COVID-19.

The CDR3 region is CASSITGGGRSGELFF. CDR3 nucleotides: TGTGCCAGTAGTATAACCGGGGGAGGGAGGTCCGGGGAGCTGTTTTTT. This rearrangement joins TRBV19 to TRBJ2-2; 7 nucleotides agree with TRBD2. Trimming at V came to 2 bases and at J to 6 bases, leaving 9 bases not matched to a gene. The CDR3 is 16 amino acids. Germline CDR1 and CDR2: LNHDA and SQIVND (reference sequence).